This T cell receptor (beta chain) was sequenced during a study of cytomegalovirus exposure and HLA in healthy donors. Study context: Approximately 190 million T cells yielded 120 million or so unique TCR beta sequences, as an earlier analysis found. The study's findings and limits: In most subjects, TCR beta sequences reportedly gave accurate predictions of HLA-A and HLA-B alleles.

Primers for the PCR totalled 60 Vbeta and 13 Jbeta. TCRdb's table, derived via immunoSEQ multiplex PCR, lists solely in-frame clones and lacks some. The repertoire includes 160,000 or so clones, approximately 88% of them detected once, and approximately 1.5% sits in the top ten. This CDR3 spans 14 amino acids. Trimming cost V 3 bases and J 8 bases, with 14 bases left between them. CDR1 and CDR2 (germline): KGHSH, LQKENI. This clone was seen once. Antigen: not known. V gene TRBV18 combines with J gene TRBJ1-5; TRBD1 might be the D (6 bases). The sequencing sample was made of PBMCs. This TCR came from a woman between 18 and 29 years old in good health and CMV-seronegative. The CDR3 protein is CASSPGGALEPQHF. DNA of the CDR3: TGTGCCAGCTCACCGGGGGGGGCTTTAGAGCCCCAGCATTTT.